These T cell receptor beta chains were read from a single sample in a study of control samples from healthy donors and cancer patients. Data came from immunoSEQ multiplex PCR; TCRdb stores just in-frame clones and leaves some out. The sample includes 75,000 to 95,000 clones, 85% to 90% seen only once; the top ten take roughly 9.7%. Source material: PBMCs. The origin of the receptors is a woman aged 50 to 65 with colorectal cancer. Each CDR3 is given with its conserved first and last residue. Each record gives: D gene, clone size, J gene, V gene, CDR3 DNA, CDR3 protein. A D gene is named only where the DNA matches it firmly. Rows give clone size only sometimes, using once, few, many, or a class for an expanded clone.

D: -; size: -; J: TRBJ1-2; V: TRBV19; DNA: TGTGCCAGTAGTATATTCGGGGATGGCTACACCTTC; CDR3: CASSIFGDGYTF
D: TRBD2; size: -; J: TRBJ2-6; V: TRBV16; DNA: TGTGCCAGCAGCCCACCGGGGGGGGCTGGGGCCAACGTCCTGACTTTC; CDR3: CASSPPGGAGANVLTF
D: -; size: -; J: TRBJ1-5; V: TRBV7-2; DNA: TGTGCCAGCAGCTTAGGGGGGTTGGGTAATCAGCCCCAGCATTTT; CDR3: CASSLGGLGNQPQHF
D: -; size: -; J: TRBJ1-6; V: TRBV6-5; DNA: TGTGCCAGCAGAGGGGGAGGGGACAATTCACCCCTCCACTTT; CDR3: CASRGGGDNSPLHF
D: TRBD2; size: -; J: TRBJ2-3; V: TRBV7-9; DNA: TGTGTCAGCAGCTTATCCCCCCGACTAGCGGGGGGTCTGGATACGCAGTATTTT; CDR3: CVSSLSPRLAGGLDTQYF
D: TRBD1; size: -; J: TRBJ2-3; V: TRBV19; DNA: TGTGCCAGTAGCCGGACAGGGAGCACAGATACGCAGTATTTT; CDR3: CASSRTGSTDTQYF
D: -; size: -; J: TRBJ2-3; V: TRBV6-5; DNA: TGTGCCAGCAGTTACCAACCGGGGGGGACAGGCGATACGCAGTATTTT; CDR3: CASSYQPGGTGDTQYF
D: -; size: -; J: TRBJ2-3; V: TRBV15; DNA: TGTGCCACCAGTAAGGGGGGGCTCGGCACAGATACGCAGTATTTT; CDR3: CATSKGGLGTDTQYF
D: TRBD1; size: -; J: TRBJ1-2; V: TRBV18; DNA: TGTGCCAGCTCAGCCGACAGGGCCCCAAACTATGGCTACACCTTC; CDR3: CASSADRAPNYGYTF
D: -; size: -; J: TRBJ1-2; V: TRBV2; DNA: TGTGCCAGCAGGGGGCCGGGGCTTGGGAACTATGGCTACACCTTC; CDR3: CASRGPGLGNYGYTF
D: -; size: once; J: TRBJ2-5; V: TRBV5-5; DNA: TGTGCCAGCAGATTTGGGATACAAGAGACCCAGTACTTC; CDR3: CASRFGIQETQYF
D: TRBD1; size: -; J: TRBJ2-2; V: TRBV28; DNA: TGTGCCAGCAGTCTCCCCCCGGGACAGGGTGCCACCGGGGAGCTGTTTTTT; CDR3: CASSLPPGQGATGELFF
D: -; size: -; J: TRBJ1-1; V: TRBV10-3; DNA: TGTGCCATCAGTGAGTCTGAGGGGTTGGGAACTGAAGCTTTCTTT; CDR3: CAISESEGLGTEAFF
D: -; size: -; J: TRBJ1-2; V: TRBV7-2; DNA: TGTGCCAGCAGCCAGACACCCTCCTATGGCTACACCTTC; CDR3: CASSQTPSYGYTF
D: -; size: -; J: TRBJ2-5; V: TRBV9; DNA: TGTGCCAGCAGCGTGACGGCCGGGAGCCAAGAGACCCAGTACTTC; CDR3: CASSVTAGSQETQYF
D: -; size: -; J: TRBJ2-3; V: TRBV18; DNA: TGTGCCAGCTCACCACCTAGTTTGGGCCCTAATACGCAGTATTTT; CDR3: CASSPPSLGPNTQYF
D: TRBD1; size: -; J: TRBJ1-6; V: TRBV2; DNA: TGTGCCAGCAGTAACGGACAGGGCGGATCACCCCTCCACTTT; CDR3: CASSNGQGGSPLHF
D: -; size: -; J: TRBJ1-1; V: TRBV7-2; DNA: TGTGCCAGCAGCTTAGCCGGAGGGGTTAGGACTGGCACTGAAGCTTTCTTT; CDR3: CASSLAGGVRTGTEAFF
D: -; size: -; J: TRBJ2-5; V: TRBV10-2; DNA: TGCGCCAGCTCCGGGCAGGAGACCCAGTACTTC; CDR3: CASSGQETQYF
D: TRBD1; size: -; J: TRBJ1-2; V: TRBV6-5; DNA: TGTGCCAGCATTAAACCAGGGGGGGGCTACACCTTC; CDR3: CASIKPGGGYTF
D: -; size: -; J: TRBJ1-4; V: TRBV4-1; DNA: TGCGCCAGCAGCCAAGTCAGGGGCCACCTTTCAACTAATGAAAAACTGTTTTTT; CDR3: CASSQVRGHLSTNEKLFF
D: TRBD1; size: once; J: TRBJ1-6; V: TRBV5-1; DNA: TGCGCCAGCAGCTTGGAACAGGGGGTTGGTTCACCCCTCCACTTT; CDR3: CASSLEQGVGSPLHF
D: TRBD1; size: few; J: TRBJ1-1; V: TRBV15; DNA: TGTGCCACCGCCCCACAGGGGAGGACTGAAGCTTTCTTT; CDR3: CATAPQGRTEAFF
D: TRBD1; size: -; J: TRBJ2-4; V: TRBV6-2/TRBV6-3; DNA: TGTGCCAGCAGTCCGGACAGGGCCAAAAACATTCAGTACTTC; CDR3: CASSPDRAKNIQYF
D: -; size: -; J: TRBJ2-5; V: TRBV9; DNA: TGTGCCAGCAGCGTAGCAGGGGTGCAAGAGACCCAGTACTTC; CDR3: CASSVAGVQETQYF
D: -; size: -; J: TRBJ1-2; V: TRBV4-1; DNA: TGCGCCAGCAGCCAAGGGGGCGGGGGGGTGAAGAGCTATGGCTACACCTTC; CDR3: CASSQGGGGVKSYGYTF
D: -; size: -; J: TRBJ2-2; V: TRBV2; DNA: TGTGCCAGCAGTGCCGACGGGGGAAGATGGACCGGGGAGCTGTTTTTT; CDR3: CASSADGGRWTGELFF
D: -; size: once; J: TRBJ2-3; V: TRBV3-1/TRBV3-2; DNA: TGTGCCAGCAGCCAAGGTGAAACAGATACGCAGTATTTT; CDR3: CASSQGETDTQYF
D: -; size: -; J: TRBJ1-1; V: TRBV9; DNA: TGTGCCAGCAGCGTAGGCGGGGGCATGAACACTGAAGCTTTCTTT; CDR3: CASSVGGGMNTEAFF
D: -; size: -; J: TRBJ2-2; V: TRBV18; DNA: TGTGCCAGCTCACCCGAGGCCCGGGAGCTGTTTTTT; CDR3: CASSPEARELFF
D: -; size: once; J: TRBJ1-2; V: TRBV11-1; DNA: TGTGCCAGCAGCTTATCCAACTATGGCTACACCTTC; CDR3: CASSLSNYGYTF
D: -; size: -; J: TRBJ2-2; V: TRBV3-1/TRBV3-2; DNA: TGTGCCAGCAGATACCCGTCGAACACCGGGGAGCTGTTTTTT; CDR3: CASRYPSNTGELFF
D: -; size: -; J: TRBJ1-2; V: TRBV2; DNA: TGTGCCAGCAGTGAAGAGGTAACTATTGGCTACACCTTC; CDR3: CASSEEVTIGYTF
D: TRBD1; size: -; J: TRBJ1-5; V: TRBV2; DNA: TGTGCCAGCAACAGGGGGCAGGCTCAGCCCCAGCATTTT; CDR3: CASNRGQAQPQHF
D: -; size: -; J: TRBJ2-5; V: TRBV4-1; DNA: TGCGCCAGCAGCCAAGATTCGGTTCGCGGGACCCAGTACTTC; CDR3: CASSQDSVRGTQYF
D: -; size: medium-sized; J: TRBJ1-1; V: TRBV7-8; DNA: TGTGCCACAGGGATAGAACGGGGGACTGAAGCTTTCTTT; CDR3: CATGIERGTEAFF
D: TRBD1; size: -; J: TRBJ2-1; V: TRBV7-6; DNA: TGTGCCAGCAGCACAACCCAGGGGGTGCGGAATGAGCAGTTCTTC; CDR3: CASSTTQGVRNEQFF
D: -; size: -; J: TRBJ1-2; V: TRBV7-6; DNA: TGTGCCAGCCGCCCCCTGGGGGCCGGTAACTATGGCTACACCTTC; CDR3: CASRPLGAGNYGYTF
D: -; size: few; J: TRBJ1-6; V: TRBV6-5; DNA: TGTGCCAGCACGACCAGAGGTTCACCCCTCCACTTT; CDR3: CASTTRGSPLHF
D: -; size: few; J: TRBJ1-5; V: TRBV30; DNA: TGTGCCTGGAGTATCACGGGACGGCAGCCCCAGCATTTT; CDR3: CAWSITGRQPQHF
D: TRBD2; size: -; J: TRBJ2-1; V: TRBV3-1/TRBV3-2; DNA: TGTGCCAGCAGCCAGGGGACGGGACTAGCGCATTACAATGAGCAGTTCTTC; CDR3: CASSQGTGLAHYNEQFF
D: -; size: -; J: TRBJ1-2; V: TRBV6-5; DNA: TGTGCCAGCACCCGACAGGCCTCTGGCTATGGCTACACCTTC; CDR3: CASTRQASGYGYTF
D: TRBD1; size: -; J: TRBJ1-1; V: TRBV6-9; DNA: TGTGCCAGCAGTTGGGCAGGGGGCCCGGCTGAAGCTTTCTTT; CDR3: CASSWAGGPAEAFF
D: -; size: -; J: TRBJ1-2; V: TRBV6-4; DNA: TGTGCCAGCAGTGACTCGGACCACTATGGCTACACCTTC; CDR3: CASSDSDHYGYTF